This TCR beta chain was identified in a study of T-cell reconstitution after alpha-beta-depleted transplantation in children. J was trimmed by 7 bases and V by 1 base; bases with no gene match: 7. Germline V lookup: CDR1 SEHNR, CDR2 FQNEAQ (reference sequence). The CDR3 has 15 residues. For TCRbeta, the library was prepared with unique molecular identifiers. TCRdb recomputed calls from the PCR reads with MiXCR, one row per CDR3 protein. Of a few hundred thousand distinct CDR3 sequences listed, 9% to 12% are singletons. The starting material was PBMCs from the stem cell graft donor, obtained from the stem cell graft. The TCR was taken from a human donor who donated a stem cell graft to a child with acute lymphoblastic leukemia. The chain recombines TRBV7-9 with TRBJ2-1; 7 nucleotides align to TRBD2. The CDR3 protein is CASSLVSGRTNEQFF. The CDR3, as DNA: TGTGCCAGCAGCTTAGTTAGCGGGCGGACGAATGAGCAGTTCTTC. Supplemented by reference TRBV7-9 and TRBJ2-1, the full variable domain reads DTGVSQNPRHKITKRGQNVTFRCDPISEHNRLYWYRQTLGQGPEFLTYFQNEAQLEKSRLLSDRFSAERPKGSFSTLEIQRTEQGDSAMYLCASSLVSGRTNEQFFGPGTRLTVL.